This TCR beta chain comes out of a study of CD8 T cells in Susac syndrome (dated by TCRdb to about 2019). The study in broad terms: Repertoire sequencing was used to test whether CD8+ T cell activation and differentiation in Susac syndrome was antigen driven. Clonality of the CD8+ T cell repertoire was compared between about a dozen healthy donors, 14 Susac syndrome patients and 15 multiple sclerosis patients. Overall study results and their limits: The study acknowledged that relatively few individuals were included in the TCR sequencing and HLA analysis.

V lost 0 bases and J lost 4 bases; the stretch between them is 16 bases long. CDR1 and CDR2 were assigned from the germline V gene (reference sequence) as MNHEY and SMNVEV. Its CDR3 holds 16 amino acids, cysteine through phenylalanine. Solely the CDR3 DNA is kept, with 48 bases framed from the first base. RNA was extracted using the RNeasy kit, and about 0.5 to 1 ug of the RNA was reverse transcribed with random hexamers. The immunoSEQ multiplex PCR assay, which covers 54 Vbeta and 13 Jbeta segments, was used to amplify TCR beta CDR3 regions. PCR amplification bias was corrected using a synthetic template baseline for primer optimization and computational correction. Per the original workflow: Reads were annotated to V, D and J genes per IMGT and analyzed with immunoSEQ Analyzer, keeping only productive sequences. Clonality was computed as one minus Shannon entropy normalized by log2 of the number of productive unique sequences. For each patient and control, public and private clones were evaluated within the 100 most prevalent clones. Clones were defined as Susac-specific when absent from the healthy and MS cohorts, from some 1,100 published viral clones and from other ImmuneACCESS disease sequences. In TCRdb, the public reads were trimmed at Q25 with fastp and aligned with MiXCR, with productive beta chains retained. Entries that share a CDR3 protein sequence are merged under the most common genes and DNA. These V and J calls rely on TCRdb rather than the paper's analysis. This sample holds approximately 140,000 distinct CDR3 sequences; over 80% were observed only once. The biggest ten clones account for around 0.51% of the sample.

Peripheral blood CD8+ and CD4+ T cells from healthy donors, Susac syndrome patients and multiple sclerosis patients were profiled by high-throughput TCR beta sequencing. Multiple sclerosis controls were treatment-naive patients with stable or active relapsing-remitting disease fulfilling revised McDonald criteria. Bulk CD8+ and CD4+ T cells were purified by magnetic negative isolation, while CD8+ TEMRA cells were enriched using FACS. Blood was drawn into EDTA tubes, processed within 24 hours, and PBMCs were isolated by density gradient centrifugation. PBMCs intended for TCR sequencing were cryopreserved in liquid nitrogen and thawed later in a water bath at 37 degrees C. A purity of at least 90% was achieved for sorted or isolated CD4+, CD8+ and CD8+ TEMRA cells. Concerning this clonotype itself: It has no known antigen specificity. Base qualities are missing; no much larger clone stands one base away.

Sequencing was done on a sample of CD8+ T cells from PBMCs. The sequence derives from a human donor with multiple sclerosis. The chain employs TRBV27 and TRBJ2-7; TRBD1 might be the D gene, on 6 matching bases. DNA sequence: TGTGCCAGCAGTTTATCGGGGGCCCGCCAGGGGTACGAGCAGTACTTC. Translated, this gives CASSLSGARQGYEQYF.